This entry lists 21 T cell receptor beta chains sequenced from one sample in a study of blood T cell repertoires in COVID-19. TCRdb's table, derived via immunoSEQ multiplex PCR, lists solely in-frame clones and lacks some. The sample records 100,000 to 120,000 clones, 60% to 80% being singletons. Sequenced input: peripheral blood. These receptors all stem from a woman of 80 years or more with active or convalescent COVID-19.

J is TRBJ1-1 and V is TRBV25-1; no firm D call. CDR3 length: 13 amino acids. Germline V CDR1 and CDR2: MGHDK, SYGVNS. Trimming stripped 4 bases from V and 0 bases from J, with 6 bases between. Here the CDR3 DNA reads TGTGCCAGCAGTGGCCGAGTGAACACTGAAGCTTTCTTT. It codes for CASSGRVNTEAFF. Supplemented by reference TRBV25-1 and TRBJ1-1, the full variable domain reads EADIYQTPRYLVIGTGKKITLECSQTMGHDKMYWYQQDPGMELHLIHYSYGVNSTEKGDLSSESTVSRIRTEHFPLTLESARPSHTSQYLCASSGRVNTEAFFGQGTRLTVV.

The J gene is TRBJ2-5, the V gene TRBV2, with D possibly being TRBD2 (6 bases). This CDR3 has 13 residues. The V gene lost 6 bases and the J gene lost 5 bases, with 13 bases spanning the gap. Germline V gene lookup returns CDR1 SNHLY and CDR2 FYNNEI. CDR3 residues: CASSGDSGETQYF. The CDR3 DNA reads as TGTGCCAGCAGCGGGGACTCCGGGGAGACCCAGTACTTC.

This clone was observed a single time. The chain couples TRBV10-3 to TRBJ1-3; 8 bases are shared with TRBD1. The V gene end was trimmed by 3 bases and the J gene end by 4 bases; junction bases not matched to a gene: 8. The CDR3 is 16 amino acids. Germline values: CDR1 ENHRY, CDR2 SYGVKD. CDR3: CAISDHGQGRGNTIYF. The DNA for the CDR3 is TGTGCCATCAGTGACCACGGACAGGGTAGGGGAAACACCATATATTTT.

The chain combines TRBV5-1 with TRBJ2-6; D gene uncertain. Trimming cost V 3 bases and J 4 bases, with 17 bases left between them. The V gene's germline CDR1 is SGHRS and CDR2 YFSETQ. The CDR3 is 17 residues long. The CDR3 nucleotides are TGCGCCAGCAGCTCCCTGACACAGTCACAGGGGGCCAACGTCCTGACTTTC. Protein product: CASSSLTQSQGANVLTF.

This chain uses TRBV9 with TRBJ1-2; no firm D call. V gave up 3 bases and J gave up 4 bases, with 13 bases separating them. The CDR3 is made up of 14 amino acids. Germline V gene data show CDR1 as SGDLS and CDR2 as YYNGEE. Here the CDR3 reads CASSETPAGYGYTF. DNA of the CDR3: TGTGCCAGCAGCGAGACGCCGGCGGGCTATGGCTACACCTTC.

The rearrangement links TRBV11-3 to TRBJ2-7; 8 nucleotides agree with TRBD1. Germline V gene lookup returns CDR1 SGHNT and CDR2 YENEEA. This CDR3 contains 13 residues. Trimming removed 5 bases from V and 4 bases from J; junction bases left unmatched: 4. CDR3 loop: CASSERQGYEQYF. For the CDR3, the DNA is TGTGCCAGCAGCGAAAGACAGGGGTACGAGCAGTACTTC.

This clone was seen a single time. Written as DNA, the CDR3 is TGCGCCAGCAGCCCCGGACTAGCGAGAGGGGGAGAGACCCAGTACTTC. Translation: CASSPGLARGGETQYF. The chain carries TRBV4-1 and TRBJ2-5, with TRBD2 identical over 9 bases. Trimming cost V 4 bases and J 4 bases; bases outside gene matches: 10. In germline, CDR1 is MGHRA, CDR2 YSYEKL. The CDR3 has 16 residues.

The chain joins TRBV19 to TRBJ1-6; D remains ambiguous. Germline CDR1 is LNHDA and CDR2 is SQIVND (reference sequence). The V and J ends lost 3 bases and 7 bases respectively, with 13 bases between them. CDR3 size: 15 residues. The chain's CDR3 is CASSILSRNNSPLHF. The DNA for the CDR3 is TGTGCCAGTAGTATTTTGAGCAGGAACAATTCACCCCTCCACTTT.

Only one count was recorded for this clone. This chain connects TRBV11-2 to TRBJ2-7, with a possible D match to TRBD2 (6 bases). The germline CDR1 and CDR2 sequences are SGHAT and FQNNGV. Trimming left V 6 bases short and J 2 bases short, with 14 bases between. CDR3 length: 14 residues. This chain's CDR3 is CASRAGTRAYEQYF. The CDR3, as DNA: TGTGCCAGCAGGGCCGGGACTCGTGCCTACGAGCAGTACTTC.

V gene TRBV5-1 combines with J gene TRBJ2-5; 7 bases map to TRBD2. With V trimmed by 2 bases and J by 4 bases, 8 bases remained unmatched. Germline V CDR1 and CDR2: SGHRS, YFSETQ. This CDR3 is built from 15 residues. The CDR3 bases are TGCGCCAGCAGCTTACGGACTAGTCCGGGAGAGACCCAGTACTTC. Protein sequence: CASSLRTSPGETQYF. Full variable domain (missing parts from reference TRBV5-1 and TRBJ2-5): KAGVTQTPRYLIKTRGQQVTLSCSPISGHRSVSWYQQTPGQGLQFLFEYFSETQRNKGNFPGRFSGRQFSNSRSEMNVSTLELGDSALYLCASSLRTSPGETQYFGPGTRLLVL.

A single count supports this clone. The chain joins TRBV30 to TRBJ1-4; D is undetermined. The germline gives CDR1 GTSNPN, CDR2 SVGIG (reference sequence). V was clipped by 0 bases and J by 7 bases, with 9 bases between them. The CDR3 contains 13 residues. The CDR3 DNA sequence: TGTGCCTGGAGTGTACGATGGGCTGAAAAACTGTTTTTT. This encodes CAWSVRWAEKLFF.

In its sample, this clone was seen once. The chain employs TRBV27 and TRBJ2-5; perhaps TRBD1 as D (5 bases). The V end was cut by 2 bases, the J end by 2 bases, with 6 bases between. CDR1 and CDR2 (germline): MNHEY, SMNVEV (reference sequence). The CDR3 length is 13 residues. Here the CDR3 reads CASSLRQQETQYF. The CDR3 coding sequence is TGTGCCAGCAGTTTAAGACAGCAAGAGACCCAGTACTTC.

This clone came up once. The V gene is TRBV15, the J gene TRBJ1-2; 7 bases fit TRBD1. Germline CDR1 and CDR2: LNHNV and YYDKDF (reference sequence). Losses at the gene ends were 1 base for V and 6 bases for J; bases not matched to a gene: 2. This CDR3 is built from 13 residues. CDR3 sequence reads: CATSRGDSNGYTF. The CDR3 bases are TGTGCCACCAGCAGAGGGGACAGTAATGGCTACACCTTC.

This chain connects TRBV19 to TRBJ2-3, with a tentative D call TRBD2 (5 bases). The CDR3 runs to 12 residues. In germline, CDR1 is LNHDA, CDR2 SQIVND (reference sequence). Trimming cost V 3 bases and J 5 bases, with 6 bases left between them. The CDR3 spells CASSIRGDTQYF. The CDR3 DNA follows: TGTGCCAGTAGTATCCGGGGAGATACGCAGTATTTT.

V is TRBV10-3 and J is TRBJ1-1; possibly TRBD1 for D (6 bases). The CDR3 length is 13 residues. Germline loops: CDR1 ENHRY, CDR2 SYGVKD. The germline V and J ends were trimmed by 9 bases and 0 bases, with 11 bases remaining between them. The CDR3 region is CAISQGMNTEAFF. The CDR3 nucleotides read TGTGCCATTTCACAGGGCATGAACACTGAAGCTTTCTTT.

The V and J genes are TRBV4-1 and TRBJ2-7; the D gene is possibly TRBD1 (5 bases). Germline CDR1 reads MGHRA; CDR2 reads YSYEKL. This CDR3 is 12 amino acids long. Deletions cut 0 bases from V and 7 bases from J, with 7 bases between. The chain's CDR3 is CASSQEPGEQYF. In DNA form, the CDR3 reads TGCGCCAGCAGCCAAGAGCCAGGGGAGCAGTACTTC.

The V and J genes are TRBV20-1 and TRBJ1-2; 8 positions match TRBD1. With 3 bases clipped from V and 3 bases from J, the junction kept 6 bases outside the gene matches. There are 14 residues in the CDR3. The germline V gene encodes CDR1 DFQATT and CDR2 SNEGSKA (reference sequence). This CDR3 reads CSASDRGPHYGYTF. CDR3 nucleotide sequence: TGCAGTGCTAGTGACAGGGGTCCGCACTATGGCTACACCTTC.

The J gene is TRBJ2-1, the V gene TRBV11-1; the match to TRBD2 covers 7 bases. This CDR3 comprises 15 residues. J gave up 2 bases and V 4 bases, and 5 bases lay outside the gene matches. Germline V gives CDR1 SGHAT, CDR2 FQDESV (reference sequence). The CDR3 protein is CASSSRTSAYNEQFF. For the CDR3, the DNA is TGTGCCAGCAGCTCGCGGACTAGTGCCTACAATGAGCAGTTCTTC.

The rearrangement links TRBV7-2 to TRBJ1-2; D gene ambiguous. Germline CDR1 and CDR2: SGHTA and FQGNSA. The CDR3 has 13 residues. The V end was cut by 2 bases, the J end by 6 bases, with 10 bases between. The DNA of the CDR3 is TGTGCCAGCAGCTTATGGGGAGGCAATGGCTACACCTTC. This codes for CASSLWGGNGYTF.

This clone was counted a single time. The chain links TRBV7-2 to TRBJ2-1, with 12 bases identical to TRBD2. Germline V gives CDR1 SGHTA, CDR2 FQGNSA. The ends lost 4 bases at V and 8 bases at J; junction bases unmatched: 6. The CDR3 is 15 amino acids. CDR3 in DNA: TGTGCCAGCAGCTCCCGGACTAGCGGGGCCCATGAGCAGTTCTTC. Protein product: CASSSRTSGAHEQFF.

The V and J genes are TRBV6-1 and TRBJ2-1; 9 bases are shared with TRBD1. The ends lost 4 bases at V and 6 bases at J; junction bases unmatched: 10. From germline, CDR1 is MNHNS and CDR2 SASEGT. CDR3 length equals 16 residues. The CDR3 DNA follows: TGTGCCAGCAGTGGGCCGAGGACAGGGGCGGGCAATGAGCAGTTCTTC. As protein: CASSGPRTGAGNEQFF.